This TCR beta chain was retrieved from a study of blood T cell repertoires in COVID-19. Study summary: COVID-19 samples from acute and convalescent phases originated in the United States, Italy and Spain. Sources were T cells, B-cell-depleted T cells, or PBMCs; the material itself was cDNA or gDNA.

Recruited during active infection, patients (from Seattle) were subsequently followed longitudinally. The CDR3 contains 18 residues. The ends lost 6 bases at V and 1 base at J; junction bases unmatched: 7. Per the germline V gene, CDR1 is MGHRA and CDR2 is YSYEKL. In the authors' methods: Amplification from reference gene primers served as the basis for estimated nucleated cell counts. Here immunoSEQ multiplex PCR was the method, and the copy in TCRdb shows in-frame clones only, minus some. V, J and clone size are taken as reported in that table, and D and trimming were inferred from the DNA itself. Of over 200,000 clones in the sample, more than 75% were seen once. A single count supports this clone.

J is TRBJ2-3 and V is TRBV4-1, with 16 bases matching TRBD2. The source material was peripheral blood. This TCR derives from a middle-aged man with COVID-19, enrolled during active disease. CDR3: CASSYPGLAGGGTDTQYF. CDR3 DNA sequence: TGCGCCAGCAGTTACCCGGGACTAGCGGGAGGGGGCACAGATACGCAGTATTTT.